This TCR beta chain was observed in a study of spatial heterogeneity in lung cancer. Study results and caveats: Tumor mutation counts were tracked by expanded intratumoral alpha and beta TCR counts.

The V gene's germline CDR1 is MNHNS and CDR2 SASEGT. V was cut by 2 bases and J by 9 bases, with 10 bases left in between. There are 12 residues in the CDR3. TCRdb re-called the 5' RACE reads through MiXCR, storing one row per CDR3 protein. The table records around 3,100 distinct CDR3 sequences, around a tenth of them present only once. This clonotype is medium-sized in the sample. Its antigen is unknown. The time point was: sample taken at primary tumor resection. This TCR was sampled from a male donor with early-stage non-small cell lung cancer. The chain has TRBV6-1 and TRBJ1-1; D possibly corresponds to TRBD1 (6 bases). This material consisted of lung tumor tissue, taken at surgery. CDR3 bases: TGTGCCAGCAGTGAACGGGGGCATAAAGCTTTCTTT. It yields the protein CASSERGHKAFF.